This passage covers 19 T cell receptor beta chains from one sample sequenced in a study of blood T cells in healthy people across ages. For the second PCR, which ran for about 7 to 12 cycles, a sample-barcoded 5' primer and a J-beta primer mix were used. TCRdb processed the 5' RACE reads anew with MiXCR; each CDR3 protein has one entry. The sample yields some 760,000 distinct CDR3 sequences, around 25% seen once. This same sample was also taken into another study, of T cells of mothers and their children.

The sequencing sample was made of blood. The source of these receptors is a boy between 10 and 17 years old in good health.

The rearrangement uses TRBV4-1 and TRBJ2-6; tentative D call: TRBD2 (5 bases). Germline loops: CDR1 MGHRA, CDR2 YSYEKL. The CDR3 length is 16 residues. The ends were cut back, 7 bases at V and 2 bases at J, with 15 bases in the middle. This chain's CDR3 is CASTTGRRAGANVLTF. CDR3 coding DNA: TGCGCCAGCACCACGGGGAGAAGGGCTGGGGCCAACGTCCTGACTTTC.

The J gene is TRBJ1-4, the V gene TRBV12-3 or TRBV12-4; D is possibly TRBD1 (5 bases). V was cut by 4 bases and J by 14 bases, with 17 bases left in between. The CDR3 contains 13 residues. The CDR3 DNA is TGTGCCAGCAGTTACATGACAGCCTCAATTCTGTTTTTT. Translation gives CASSYMTASILFF.

For this clonotype: One end of the junction varies from germline; a read error may be responsible. This chain joins TRBV27 and TRBJ2-3; TRBD2 is a possible D gene (5 bases). CDR1 and CDR2 (germline): MNHEY, SMNVEV (reference sequence). The CDR3 length is 13 residues. CDR3 coding DNA: TGTGCCAGCAGTTTGCGGACTTCAGACACGCAGTATTTT. This sequence encodes CASSLRTSDTQYF.

This clonotype has only a few counts. The chain carries TRBV7-9 and TRBJ2-5, with D maybe TRBD2 (5 bases). TRBJ2-1 explains the end of the DNA better; the J call may be wrong. This CDR3 is built from 14 residues. Germline CDR1 is SEHNR and CDR2 is FQNEAQ (reference sequence). The CDR3: CASSPLGGAEEQFF. The DNA for the CDR3 is TGTGCCAGCAGCCCGCTTGGCGGAGCGGAAGAGCAGTTCTTC.

This clonotype has only a few counts. The chain links TRBV7-8 to TRBJ2-3; tentatively, D is TRBD1 (7 bases). CDR1 is SGHVS, CDR2 FQNEAQ, per germline. This CDR3 is built from 14 residues. V lost 5 bases to trimming and J lost 3 bases, with 12 bases between them. CDR3 in DNA: TGTGCCAGCAGCCAGGGGGGCTTAACAGATACGCAGTATTTT. Protein sequence: CASSQGGLTDTQYF.

In regard to this clonotype: The junction does not match germline at one end; this may be a read error. V usage is TRBV5-7 and J usage is TRBJ2-2, with a tentative D call TRBD2 (6 bases). TRBV5-7 is annotated as an ORF whose role is uncertain. This CDR3 contains 16 residues. The CDR3 DNA is TGTGCCAGCCGCTTAGGCGGAGGGGTTAACACCGGGGAGCTGTTTTTT. This codes for CASRLGGGVNTGELFF.

In regard to this clonotype: A read error may produce the germline difference seen at one junction end. J is TRBJ1-2 and V is TRBV20-1; TRBD1 might be the D (5 bases). The germline V gene has CDR1 DFQATT and CDR2 SNEGSKA (reference sequence). This CDR3 contains 14 residues. CDR3 DNA sequence: TGCAGTGCGAGAGGGGCAGCGAAACAAGATGGCTACACCTTC. This sequence encodes CSARGAAKQDGYTF.

Only a few counts were recorded for this clonotype. This chain links TRBV30 with TRBJ1-5; 7 bases fit TRBD1. In germline, CDR1 is GTSNPN, CDR2 SVGIG (reference sequence). This CDR3 comprises 15 residues. The trim removed 4 bases at V and 2 bases at J, leaving 8 bases unmatched. The CDR3 DNA follows: TGTGCCTGGACAGTCCCGGGACAGCGCAATCAGCCCCAGCATTTT. This sequence encodes CAWTVPGQRNQPQHF.

The chain uses TRBV7-2 and TRBJ2-2; D remains unclear. CDR1 SGHTA and CDR2 FQGNSA come from the germline V gene. The CDR3 covers 16 residues. V dropped 1 base and J dropped 2 bases, with 11 bases sitting between them. CDR3 loop: CASSLVATLNTGELFF. The CDR3 DNA is TGTGCCAGCAGCTTAGTGGCGACCCTTAACACCGGGGAGCTGTTTTTT.

This clonotype has only one observation. V gene TRBV10-3 combines with J gene TRBJ1-2; D is possibly TRBD1 (5 bases). The CDR3 runs 15 residues. Trimming removed 0 bases from V and 4 bases from J, with 12 bases in between. CDR1 and CDR2 from the germline V gene are ENHRY and SYGVKD. Here the CDR3 reads CAISESEGRSYGYTF. The CDR3 DNA is TGTGCCATCAGTGAGTCTGAGGGACGGAGCTATGGCTACACCTTC.

This clonotype showed up just a few times. V usage is TRBV29-1 and J usage is TRBJ2-5; D unresolved. Germline lookup yields CDR1 SQVTM and CDR2 ANQGSEA. The V gene lost 3 bases and the J gene lost 11 bases, with 19 bases spanning the gap. The CDR3 is 13 amino acids. For the CDR3, the DNA is TGCAGCGTTGACTCGGCAGATGGGCGTGAGCAGTACTTC. Translation: CSVDSADGREQYF.

The chain joins TRBV6-5 to TRBJ2-3; D might be TRBD2 (5 bases). CDR1 is MNHEY and CDR2 is SVGAGI in the germline V gene. Trimming cost V 6 bases and J 1 base, with 14 bases left between them. This CDR3 comprises 15 residues. The CDR3 region is CASSRSSTRTDTQYF. CDR3 sequence (DNA): TGTGCCAGCAGCCGTTCTAGCACACGCACAGATACGCAGTATTTT.

The chain combines TRBV29-1 with TRBJ1-4; weak D call: TRBD1 (5 bases). Germline CDR1 reads SQVTM; CDR2 reads ANQGSEA. Trimming took off 5 bases at V and 8 bases at J, with 12 bases between the two ends. This CDR3 contains 12 residues. The CDR3 reads CSVLGTQEKLFF. The DNA for the CDR3 is TGCAGCGTTCTCGGGACCCAGGAAAAACTGTTTTTT.

This sequence joins TRBV7-9 and TRBJ2-6, with D uncertain. The germline V and J ends were trimmed by 8 bases and 0 bases, with 11 bases remaining between them. In germline, CDR1 is SEHNR, CDR2 FQNEAQ (reference sequence). CDR3 length equals 15 residues. The CDR3: CASPSRSSGANVLTF. The CDR3, as DNA: TGTGCCAGCCCCTCCCGGAGCTCTGGGGCCAACGTCCTGACTTTC.

V gene TRBV6-2 or TRBV6-3 combines with J gene TRBJ2-5; D remains ambiguous. The CDR3 loop spans 11 amino acids. Trimming removed 6 bases at V and 4 bases at J, with 6 bases between. Germline V gene lookup returns CDR1 MNHEY and CDR2 SVGEGT. The CDR3 bases are TGTGCCAGCAGGTATGGAGAGACCCAGTACTTC. Encoded protein: CASRYGETQYF.

The chain links TRBV5-1 to TRBJ2-1; 7 nucleotides line up with TRBD2. CDR1 is SGHRS and CDR2 is YFSETQ in the germline V gene. J was trimmed by 3 bases and V by 0 bases; bases with no gene match: 6. The CDR3 spans 16 residues. Here the CDR3 DNA reads TGCGCCAGCAGCTTGGCAATGGGGGAGGGCTACAATGAGCAGTTCTTC. Translation gives CASSLAMGEGYNEQFF.

The J gene is TRBJ2-2, the V gene TRBV12-3 or TRBV12-4; the D is unclear. V lost 6 bases and J 11 bases, leaving 13 bases between the germline ends. This CDR3 region has 12 residues. The CDR3 DNA follows: TGTGCCAGCAGCCTGGGCCCACTCGAGCTGTTTTTT. Residues: CASSLGPLELFF.

This clonotype appeared a few times. V and J are TRBV7-8 and TRBJ2-3; tentative D call: TRBD2 (5 bases). The CDR3 consists of 14 residues. Germline lookup yields CDR1 SGHVS and CDR2 FQNEAQ. V lost 7 bases and J lost 5, with 16 bases in between. The CDR3: CASNYGDAIDTQYF. In DNA form, the CDR3 reads TGTGCCAGCAACTACGGGGATGCTATAGATACGCAGTATTTT.

The sample holds a few counts of this clonotype. CDR3 DNA sequence: TGTGCCAGCAGGAGGACTAGCGGGGGGGGAGAGACCCAGTACTTC. This encodes CASRRTSGGGETQYF. The genes are TRBV6-6 and TRBJ2-5; 15 bases are shared with TRBD2. J gave up 4 bases and V 6 bases, and 3 bases lay outside the gene matches. Germline V gives CDR1 MNHNY, CDR2 SVGAGI (reference sequence). The CDR3 length is 15 residues.